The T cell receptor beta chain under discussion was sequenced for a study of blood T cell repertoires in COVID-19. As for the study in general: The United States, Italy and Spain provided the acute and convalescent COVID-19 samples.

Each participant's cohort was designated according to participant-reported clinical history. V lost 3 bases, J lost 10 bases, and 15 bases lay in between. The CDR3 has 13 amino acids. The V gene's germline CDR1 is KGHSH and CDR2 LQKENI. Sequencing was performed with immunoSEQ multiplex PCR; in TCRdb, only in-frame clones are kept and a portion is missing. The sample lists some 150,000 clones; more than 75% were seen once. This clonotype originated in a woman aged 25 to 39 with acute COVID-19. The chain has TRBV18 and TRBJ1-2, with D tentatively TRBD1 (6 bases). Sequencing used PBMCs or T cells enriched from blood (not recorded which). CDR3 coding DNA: TGTGCCAGCTCACCGGCGGGGGCAGCTCTCTACACCTTC. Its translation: CASSPAGAALYTF.